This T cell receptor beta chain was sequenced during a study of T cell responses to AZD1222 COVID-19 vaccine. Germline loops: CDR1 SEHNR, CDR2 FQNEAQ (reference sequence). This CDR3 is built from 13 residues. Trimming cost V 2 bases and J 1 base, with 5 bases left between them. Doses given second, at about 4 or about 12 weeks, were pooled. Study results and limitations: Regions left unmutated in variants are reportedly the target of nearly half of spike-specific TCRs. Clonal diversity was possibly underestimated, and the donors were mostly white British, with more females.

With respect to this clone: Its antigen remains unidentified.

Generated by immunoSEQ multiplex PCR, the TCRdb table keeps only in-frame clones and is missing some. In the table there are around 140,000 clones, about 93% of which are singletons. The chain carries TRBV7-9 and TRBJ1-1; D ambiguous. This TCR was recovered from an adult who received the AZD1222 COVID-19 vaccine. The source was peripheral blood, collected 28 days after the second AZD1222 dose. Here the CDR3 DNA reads TGTGCCAGCAGCTTACAGACGAACACTGAAGCTTTCTTT. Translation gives CASSLQTNTEAFF.